A selection of T cell receptor beta chains follows, all from one sample in a study of cytomegalovirus exposure and HLA in healthy donors. The protocol was immunoSEQ multiplex PCR, while the TCRdb copy is restricted to in-frame clones and leaves out a portion. The data contain about 210,000 clones, about 75% of them singletons. Source material: PBMCs. These TCRs come from a male donor in good health and CMV-seronegative. CDR3s leave out the opening cysteine and the closing phenylalanine or tryptophan.

j_call v_call cdr3_aa
TRBJ2-1 TRBV28 ASSHPDRVDSYNEQF
TRBJ2-1 TRBV4-3 ASSQDWDRPYNEQF
TRBJ2-1 TRBV6-5 ASSYREPYNEQF
TRBJ2-7 TRBV30 AWSTAGFGDYEQY
TRBJ1-5 TRBV19 ASSLDRGQTGNQPQH
TRBJ2-5 TRBV27 ASSPTTVLGETQY
TRBJ1-2 TRBV10-1 ASSPGGDYNYGYT
TRBJ1-1 TRBV6-5 ASSWGGEAF
TRBJ1-1 TRBV28 ASRPGQLQYYAEAF
TRBJ1-1 TRBV10-3 AISRDKNTEAF
TRBJ1-2 TRBV18 ASSPRGAYGYT
TRBJ2-3 TRBV7-2 AGRLAGGTDTQY
TRBJ2-5 TRBV5-4 ASSPLIGVGDQY
TRBJ1-2 TRBV21-1 ASPKGDRGPNFYGYT
TRBJ2-5 TRBV7-9 ASESGTANQETQY
TRBJ2-6 TRBV7-3 ASTLGAVGANVLT
TRBJ2-1 TRBV4-1 ASSQVVRDNEQF
TRBJ2-7 TRBV11-1 ASSFNSVYSYEQY
TRBJ1-1 TRBV11-2 ASSSDRGVNTEAF
TRBJ2-7 TRBV6-5 ASKRGSGYEQY
TRBJ1-4 TRBV5-8 ASSLSTTNEKLF
TRBJ1-1 TRBV19 ASSIQGTRNTEAF
TRBJ2-2 TRBV5-1 ASTLLAGEIAGELF
TRBJ1-2 TRBV6-5 ASSYTPGTAYGYT
TRBJ2-7 TRBV9 ASSPSLGSYEQY
TRBJ1-4 TRBV6-1 ASSQNLGLREKLF
TRBJ1-2 TRBV28 ASSPHREGFGYT